One and the same sample provided the 21 T cell receptor beta chains below, sequenced in a study of blood T cell repertoires in COVID-19. The repertoire was sequenced with immunoSEQ multiplex PCR; TCRdb's copy has only in-frame clones and lacks some. The sample has about 39,000 clones, approximately 90% seen once. The sample comprised peripheral blood. These TCRs come from a man in his fifties or sixties with active COVID-19.

The chain couples TRBV7-2 to TRBJ2-1; 8 bases agree with TRBD2. CDR1 and CDR2 (germline): SGHTA, FQGNSA. The CDR3 totals 15 residues. Trimming took 3 bases from V and 9 from J; bases not matched to a gene: 10. CDR3 DNA: TGTGCCAGCAGCTTCCGTAGCGGGGAAGAGAGTGAGCAGTTCTTC. Protein: CASSFRSGEESEQFF. Variable domain in full (rest from reference TRBV7-2 and TRBJ2-1): GAGVSQSPSNKVTEKGKDVELRCDPISGHTALYWYRQSLGQGLEFLIYFQGNSAPDKSGLPSDRFSAERTGGSVSTLTIQRTQQEDSAVYLCASSFRSGEESEQFFGPGTRLTVL.

The rearrangement joins TRBV5-1 to TRBJ1-2; 7 nucleotides match TRBD1. The germline gives CDR1 SGHRS, CDR2 YFSETQ. CDR3 length: 15 residues. V shed 3 bases and J 3 bases; nucleotides not matched to a gene: 8. Here the CDR3 reads CASSSGTATYYGYTF. The CDR3 coding sequence is TGCGCCAGCAGCTCAGGGACAGCTACATACTATGGCTACACCTTC.

V is TRBV5-3 and J is TRBJ2-7, with 9 nucleotides matching TRBD1. TRBV5-3 is an ORF for which the function is uncertain. After removal of 1 base from V and 6 bases from J, the junction contained 14 bases not matched to a gene. The CDR3 consists of 17 residues. The CDR3 DNA reads as TGTGCCAGAAGCTTGACAGGGGGCATTTCTCTAGTTGCCGAGCAGTACTTC. Translated, it gives CARSLTGGISLVAEQYF.

The rearrangement joins TRBV5-4 to TRBJ2-7; 7 bases fit TRBD1. The V segment lost 4 bases and the J segment 0 bases; nucleotides outside the gene matches: 4. This CDR3 comprises 14 residues. CDR1 is SGHNT and CDR2 is YYREEE in the germline V gene (reference sequence). The CDR3 region is CASSLRDSSYEQYF. The DNA of the CDR3 is TGTGCCAGCAGCCTCCGGGACAGCTCCTACGAGCAGTACTTC.

The chain employs TRBV25-1 and TRBJ2-2; 8 bases are a match to TRBD1. Germline CDR1 MGHDK, CDR2 SYGVNS. The V gene end was trimmed by 4 bases and the J gene end by 4 bases; junction bases not matched to a gene: 5. The length of the CDR3 is 15 residues. CDR3 in DNA: TGTGCCAGCAGTGCGTGGACAGGGATCACCGGGGAGCTGTTTTTT. Translating it yields CASSAWTGITGELFF.

This clone was seen only once. The V call is TRBV5-1, the J call TRBJ2-1, with D possibly matching TRBD2 (5 bases). Germline V gene sequence: CDR1 SGHRS, CDR2 YFSETQ. The CDR3 runs 16 residues. The V gene lost 4 bases and the J gene lost 0 bases, with 14 bases spanning the gap. CDR3 in amino acids: CASSQELGSSYNEQFF. CDR3 DNA: TGCGCCAGCAGCCAAGAACTAGGGAGCTCCTACAATGAGCAGTTCTTC.

This chain connects TRBV18 to TRBJ2-1; TRBD2 agrees at 10 bases. V gave up 0 bases and J gave up 7 bases; unmatched junction bases: 6. Germline CDR1 is KGHSH and CDR2 is LQKENI. The length of the CDR3 is 16 residues. The chain's CDR3 is CASSPPAGGRGNEQFF. The CDR3, as DNA: TGTGCCAGCTCACCACCAGCGGGGGGGCGAGGAAATGAGCAGTTCTTC.

V usage is TRBV2 and J usage is TRBJ1-5, with 7 bases aligning to TRBD1. Per germline, CDR1 SNHLY and CDR2 FYNNEI. The CDR3 length is 14 residues. Trimming removed 7 bases from V and 7 bases from J; junction bases left unmatched: 10. CDR3 loop: CASKVGGAIQPQHF. As DNA, the CDR3 is TGTGCCAGCAAGGTAGGGGGCGCGATCCAGCCCCAGCATTTT.

This rearrangement joins TRBV2 to TRBJ2-7, with 10 positions matching TRBD1. Germline loops: CDR1 SNHLY, CDR2 FYNNEI. Trimming removed 5 bases from V and 6 bases from J; junction bases left unmatched: 13. The CDR3 consists of 16 residues. In DNA form, the CDR3 reads TGTGCCAGCAGTCTTTATACCGGGACAGGGGTGGGCGAGCAGTACTTC. Translated, it gives CASSLYTGTGVGEQYF.

V usage is TRBV14 and J usage is TRBJ2-5; 7 bases fit TRBD1. V dropped 3 bases and J dropped 11; count of bases not matched to a gene: 9. The CDR3 contains 13 residues. Germline V CDR1 and CDR2: SGHDN, FVKESK. CDR3 protein: CASSQLQGNPQYF. Here the CDR3 DNA reads TGTGCCAGCAGCCAGCTACAGGGGAACCCTCAGTACTTC.

The J gene is TRBJ1-4, the V gene TRBV5-6; D might be TRBD1 (5 bases). CDR3 length equals 17 residues. CDR1 and CDR2 from the germline V gene are SGHDT and YYEEEE. Trimming stripped 3 bases from V and 5 bases from J, with 20 bases between. The CDR3 sequence: CASSWRRGLEGNEKLFF. In nucleotides, the CDR3 is TGTGCCAGCAGCTGGAGGCGGGGTTTAGAGGGGAATGAAAAACTGTTTTTT.

This clone came up a few times. This sequence joins TRBV3-1 (or the pseudogene TRBV3-2) and TRBJ2-7; D possibly corresponds to TRBD1 (6 bases). The CDR3 sequence is 13 residues long. The V gene lost 4 bases and the J gene lost 0 bases, with 7 bases spanning the gap. Germline V gene data show CDR1 as LGHDT and CDR2 as YNNKEL (reference sequence). CDR3 sequence: CASSPQGSYEQYF. CDR3 nucleotide sequence: TGTGCCAGCAGCCCACAGGGCTCCTACGAGCAGTACTTC.

The chain employs TRBV5-1 and TRBJ2-6, with D uncertain. Between the trimmed V and J ends, which lost 0 bases and 2 bases, there was a span of 3 bases. The CDR3 length is 14 residues. Germline V gives CDR1 SGHRS, CDR2 YFSETQ. The CDR3 sequence is CASSLGAGANVLTF. CDR3 coding DNA: TGCGCCAGCAGCTTGGGAGCTGGGGCCAACGTCCTGACTTTC.

J is TRBJ1-2 and V is TRBV6-6, with a tentative D call TRBD1 (5 bases). Per germline, CDR1 MNHNY and CDR2 SVGAGI (reference sequence). V lost 6 bases to trimming and J lost 5 bases, with 16 bases between them. The CDR3 totals 14 residues. CDR3 sequence: CASSRGTRVYGYTF. CDR3 coding DNA: TGTGCCAGCAGCCGGGGGACTCGGGTATATGGCTACACCTTC.

The chain recombines TRBV18 with TRBJ1-1; the D is unclear. The CDR3 is 12 residues long. Germline values: CDR1 KGHSH, CDR2 LQKENI. Deletions cut 5 bases from V and 8 bases from J, with 12 bases between. Here the CDR3 DNA reads TGTGCCAGCTCATCCGAGTTTCAAGAAGCTTTCTTT. This sequence encodes CASSSEFQEAFF.

V and J are TRBV9 and TRBJ1-1, with 9 positions matching TRBD1. The CDR3 is 17 residues long. CDR1 is SGDLS and CDR2 is YYNGEE in the germline V gene. With 4 bases clipped from V and 3 bases from J, the junction kept 13 bases outside the gene matches. The CDR3 DNA sequence: TGTGCCAGCAGCCAGGGACAGGGCCCTAAAGGGGACACTGAAGCTTTCTTT. Protein product: CASSQGQGPKGDTEAFF.

This rearrangement joins TRBV3-1 (or the pseudogene TRBV3-2) to TRBJ2-7; D is perhaps TRBD1 (5 bases). The CDR3 contains 14 residues. Trimming cost V 6 bases and J 2 bases, with 14 bases left between them. CDR1 LGHDT and CDR2 YNNKEL come from the germline V gene (reference sequence). CDR3 sequence reads: CASSQNKGAYEQYF. CDR3 DNA: TGTGCCAGCAGTCAAAATAAAGGGGCCTACGAGCAGTACTTC.

The genes are TRBV10-3 and TRBJ1-1; 9 nucleotides agree with TRBD1. The CDR3 covers 13 residues. Germline lookup yields CDR1 ENHRY and CDR2 SYGVKD. The junction had 2 bases not matched to a gene; V was cut back by 5 bases and J by 4 bases. The CDR3 reads CAISTGGATEAFF. CDR3 bases: TGTGCCATCAGTACAGGGGGCGCCACTGAAGCTTTCTTT.

The chain combines TRBV5-1 with TRBJ1-2; tentatively, D is TRBD1 (5 bases). V dropped 4 bases and J dropped 2 bases, with 12 bases sitting between them. Germline loops: CDR1 SGHRS, CDR2 YFSETQ. The CDR3 is 14 amino acids. The CDR3 DNA reads as TGCGCCAGCAGCCTACAGGTGGCGAACTATGGCTACACCTTC. Translated, it gives CASSLQVANYGYTF.

This rearrangement joins TRBV4-2 to TRBJ1-1, with TRBD1 identical over 10 bases. Germline loops: CDR1 LGHNA, CDR2 YNFKEQ. This CDR3 spans 16 amino acids. The ends lost 1 base at V and 4 bases at J; junction bases unmatched: 6. The CDR3: CASSQGYRQGATEAFF. The CDR3 bases are TGTGCCAGCAGCCAAGGGTACCGACAGGGGGCCACTGAAGCTTTCTTT.

This chain joins TRBV5-1 and TRBJ1-4; 7 bases are shared with TRBD1. The CDR3 consists of 15 residues. V was pared by 7 bases and J by 0 bases, with 6 bases of the junction left unmatched. The germline V gene has CDR1 SGHRS and CDR2 YFSETQ. CDR3 in amino acids: CASSAQGSTNEKLFF. CDR3 DNA sequence: TGCGCCAGCTCGGCACAGGGGTCAACTAATGAAAAACTGTTTTTT.